What follows is one T cell receptor beta chain and its context. The antigen remains unidentified. The record originates from a study of chemoradiotherapy in HPV16-positive cancers. Study-wide context: Two HPV16-positive patients' cells yielded candidate HPV-specific clones and common motifs. Regarding the study as a whole: HPV-specific T cells were functionally defined from only two HPV16-positive patients.

This CDR3 is built from 14 residues. Germline V lookup: CDR1 LGHNT, CDR2 FRNRAP. Trimming removed 1 base from V and 4 bases from J, with 8 bases in between. Produced via immunoSEQ multiplex PCR; TCRdb's table is partial and in-frame only. The profile shows 3,500 to 4,000 clones, around 94% of them singletons. The TCR was taken from a human donor with HPV-associated anogenital cancer. The specimen was taken from a patient who underwent chemoradiotherapy. The chain employs TRBV12-5 and TRBJ2-1, with a possible D match to TRBD1 (5 bases). CDR3 protein: CASGLGRQYNEQFF. As DNA, the CDR3 is TGTGCTAGTGGTTTGGGAAGACAGTACAATGAGCAGTTCTTC. Combining the CDR3 with reference TRBV12-5 and TRBJ2-1 gives the whole variable domain DARVTQTPRHKVTEMGQEVTMRCQPILGHNTVFWYRQTMMQGLELLAYFRNRAPLDDSGMPKDRFSAEMPDATLATLKIQPSEPRDSAVYFCASGLGRQYNEQFFGPGTRLTVL.